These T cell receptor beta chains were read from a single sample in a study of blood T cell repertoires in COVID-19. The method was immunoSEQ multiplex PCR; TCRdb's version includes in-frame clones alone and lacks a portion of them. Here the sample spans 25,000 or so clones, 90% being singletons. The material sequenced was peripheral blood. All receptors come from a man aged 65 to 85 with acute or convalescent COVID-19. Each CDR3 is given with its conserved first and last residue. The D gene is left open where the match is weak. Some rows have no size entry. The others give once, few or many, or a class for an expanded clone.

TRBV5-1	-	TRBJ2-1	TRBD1	CASSPDRGEQFF	TGCGCCAGCAGCCCGGACAGGGGTGAGCAGTTCTTC
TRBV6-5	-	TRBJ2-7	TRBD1	CASSPGTGVNEQYF	TGTGCCAGCAGTCCCGGGACAGGGGTGAACGAGCAGTACTTC
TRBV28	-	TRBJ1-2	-	CASSLRGRFYYGYTF	TGTGCCAGCAGTTTAAGGGGCAGGTTCTACTATGGCTACACCTTC
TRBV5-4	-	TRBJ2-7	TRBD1	CASSLGTVSSYEQYF	TGTGCCAGCAGCCTCGGGACAGTAAGCTCCTACGAGCAGTACTTC
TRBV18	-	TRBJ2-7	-	CASSPAGLTYEQYF	TGTGCCAGCTCACCGGCGGGACTTACCTACGAGCAGTACTTC
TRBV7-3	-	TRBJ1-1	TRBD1	CASSPSGTALNTEAFF	TGTGCCAGCAGCCCATCCGGGACAGCCCTGAACACTGAAGCTTTCTTT
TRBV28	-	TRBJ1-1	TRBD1	CASSIQGPEAFF	TGTGCCAGCAGTATACAGGGGCCTGAAGCTTTCTTT
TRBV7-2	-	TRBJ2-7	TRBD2	CASSAPGTRGRGQYF	TGTGCCAGCAGCGCACCCGGGACGCGCGGGAGGGGGCAGTACTTC
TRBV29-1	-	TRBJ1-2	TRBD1	CSVEVPGGSYGYTF	TGCAGCGTTGAGGTGCCAGGGGGTAGCTATGGCTACACCTTC
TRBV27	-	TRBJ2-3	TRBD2	CASSLSIGSGRDTDTQYF	TGTGCCAGCAGTTTATCGATCGGTAGCGGGAGAGACACAGATACGCAGTATTTT
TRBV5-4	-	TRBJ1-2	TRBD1	CASSAPGTVNYGYTF	TGTGCCAGCAGCGCTCCCGGGACAGTTAACTATGGCTACACCTTC
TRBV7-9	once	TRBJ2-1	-	CASSQLGAANSYNEQFF	TGTGCCAGCAGCCAGTTAGGGGCAGCTAATTCCTACAATGAGCAGTTCTTC
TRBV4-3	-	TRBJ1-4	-	CASSPTGGREKLFF	TGCGCCAGCAGCCCGACGGGAGGACGGGAAAAACTGTTTTTT
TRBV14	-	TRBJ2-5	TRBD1	CASSQRQGRSQETQYF	TGTGCCAGCAGCCAGAGACAGGGGAGATCACAAGAGACCCAGTACTTC
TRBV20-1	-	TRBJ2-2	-	CSASYQDTGELFF	TGCAGTGCTAGTTATCAGGACACCGGGGAGCTGTTTTTT
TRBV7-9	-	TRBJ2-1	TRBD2	CASSLLAGGSNEQFF	TGTGCCAGCAGCTTACTAGCGGGAGGGAGCAATGAGCAGTTCTTC
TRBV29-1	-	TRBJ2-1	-	CSVDSQGYNEQFF	TGCAGCGTTGACAGCCAGGGGTACAATGAGCAGTTCTTC
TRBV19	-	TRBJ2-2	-	CASSSPRVKAGELFF	TGTGCCAGTAGTAGCCCCAGGGTCAAAGCCGGGGAGCTGTTTTTT
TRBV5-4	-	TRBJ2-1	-	CASSLGGAGAYNEQFF	TGTGCCAGCAGCTTGGGTGGGGCCGGAGCCTACAATGAGCAGTTCTTC
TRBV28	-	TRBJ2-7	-	CASSLVGQAYEQYF	TGTGCCAGCAGTTTGGTTGGGCAGGCCTACGAGCAGTACTTC
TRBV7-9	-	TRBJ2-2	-	CASSLTVNTGELFF	TGTGCCAGCAGCTTAACAGTTAACACCGGGGAGCTGTTTTTT
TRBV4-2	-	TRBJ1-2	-	CASSQEYRAGDGYTF	TGTGCCAGCAGCCAAGAATACAGGGCGGGCGATGGCTACACCTTC
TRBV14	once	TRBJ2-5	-	CASSQAITGETQYF	TGTGCCAGCAGCCAAGCTATAACGGGAGAGACCCAGTACTTC
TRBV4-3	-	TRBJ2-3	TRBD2	CASSQAGGGTDTQYF	TGCGCCAGCAGCCAAGCGGGAGGGGGCACAGATACGCAGTATTTT
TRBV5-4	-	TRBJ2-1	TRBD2	CASRGRERENEQFF	TGTGCCAGCAGAGGGCGGGAGCGAGAGAATGAGCAGTTCTTC